Shown below are 3 T cell receptor beta chains from a single sample sequenced in a study of spatial heterogeneity in lung cancer. From the 5' RACE reads, TCRdb called clonotypes with MiXCR, one entry per CDR3 protein. The repertoire includes approximately 24,000 distinct CDR3 sequences, 4.7% of them detected once, and around 5.2% sits in the top ten. Time point here: sample taken at primary tumor resection. Tumor, nontumor lung or frozen PBMC supplied whole RNA that was sequenced unsorted. The material sequenced was PBMCs, taken at surgery. Receptor source: a male donor with early-stage non-small cell lung cancer.

At least ten counts were recorded for this clonotype. The chain couples TRBV11-2 to TRBJ2-6; D is unresolved. With 1 base removed from V and 0 bases from J, the gap between germline ends came to 7 bases. Germline V gives CDR1 SGHAT, CDR2 FQNNGV. This CDR3 is built from 16 residues. In DNA form, the CDR3 reads TGTGCCAGCAGCTTAGGGCAGACCTCTGGGGCCAACGTCCTGACTTTC. The encoded protein is CASSLGQTSGANVLTF.

This clonotype was detected ten times or more. The V and J genes are TRBV6-2 or TRBV6-3 and TRBJ2-1, with D maybe TRBD2 (6 bases). The CDR3 is 15 amino acids. CDR1 is MNHEY and CDR2 is SVGEGT in the germline V gene. V lost 7 bases, J lost 0 bases, and 13 bases lay in between. This CDR3 reads CASTEGTPSYNEQFF. CDR3 bases: TGTGCCAGCACCGAAGGGACTCCCTCCTACAATGAGCAGTTCTTC.

This clonotype was seen at least ten times. Here the CDR3 reads CASSLGSSGRASYEQYF. The DNA of the CDR3 is TGTGCCAGCAGTTTGGGATCTAGCGGGAGGGCGTCCTACGAGCAGTACTTC. The rearrangement uses TRBV12-3 or TRBV12-4 and TRBJ2-7; 12 bases are a match to TRBD2. CDR3 length: 17 residues. With 3 bases clipped from V and 1 base from J, the junction kept 7 bases outside the gene matches.